This T cell receptor (beta chain) originates from a study of blood T cell repertoires in COVID-19. J was trimmed by 11 bases and V by 2 bases; bases with no gene match: 9. The CDR3 has 14 residues. Germline V gives CDR1 SGHKS, CDR2 YYEKEE (reference sequence). Per the authors' pipeline: Amplified reference gene primers provided the basis for estimating nucleated cell counts. The data were produced by immunoSEQ multiplex PCR, yet TCRdb's version contains in-frame clones alone and is incomplete. V and J calls and clone size are those listed in that table; D and trimming were worked out from the DNA. Of tens of thousands of clones in the sample, about four fifths are singletons; the top ten hold 18%.

The sequenced sample was peripheral blood. V gene TRBV5-5 combines with J gene TRBJ1-4, with TRBD1 matching over 7 bases. The sequence came from a human donor in a cohort sampled during active COVID-19. The CDR3 DNA follows: TGTGCCAGCAGCTTAGGACAGGTGACAGGGAAACTGTTTTTT. Its translation is CASSLGQVTGKLFF.